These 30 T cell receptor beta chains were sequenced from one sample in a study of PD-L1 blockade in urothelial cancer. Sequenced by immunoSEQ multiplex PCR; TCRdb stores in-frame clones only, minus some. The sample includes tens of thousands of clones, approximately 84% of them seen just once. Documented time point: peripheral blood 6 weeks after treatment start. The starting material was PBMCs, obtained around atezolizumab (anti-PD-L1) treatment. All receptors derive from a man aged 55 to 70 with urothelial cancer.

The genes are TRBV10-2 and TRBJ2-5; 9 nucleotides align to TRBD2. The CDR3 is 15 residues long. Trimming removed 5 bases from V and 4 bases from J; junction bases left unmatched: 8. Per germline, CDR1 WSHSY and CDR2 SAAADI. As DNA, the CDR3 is TGCGCCAGCAGTCCCCCGGGCGGGGGGGGAGAGACCCAGTACTTC. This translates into CASSPPGGGGETQYF.

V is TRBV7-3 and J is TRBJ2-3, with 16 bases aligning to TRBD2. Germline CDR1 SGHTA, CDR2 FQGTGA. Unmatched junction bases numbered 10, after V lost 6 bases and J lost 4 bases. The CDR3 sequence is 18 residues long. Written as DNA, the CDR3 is TGTGCCAGCAGGCTGGGGACTAGCGGGGGGGTTTTAGCAGATACGCAGTATTTT. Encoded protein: CASRLGTSGGVLADTQYF.

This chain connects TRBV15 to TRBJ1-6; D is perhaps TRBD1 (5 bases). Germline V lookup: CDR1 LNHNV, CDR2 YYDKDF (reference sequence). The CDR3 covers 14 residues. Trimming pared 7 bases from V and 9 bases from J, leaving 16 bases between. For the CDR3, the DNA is TGTGCCACCAACCTGGGGGGGTGGGGTTCACCCCTCCACTTT. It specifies CATNLGGWGSPLHF. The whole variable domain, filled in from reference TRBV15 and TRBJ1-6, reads DAMVIQNPRYQVTQFGKPVTLSCSQTLNHNVMYWYQQKSSQAPKLLFHYYDKDFNNEADTPDNFQSRRPNTSFCFLDIRSPGLGDTAMYLCATNLGGWGSPLHFGNGTRLTVT.

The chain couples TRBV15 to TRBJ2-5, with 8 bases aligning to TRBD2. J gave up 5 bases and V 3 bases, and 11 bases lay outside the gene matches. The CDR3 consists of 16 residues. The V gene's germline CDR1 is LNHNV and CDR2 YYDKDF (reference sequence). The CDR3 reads CATSRGSSGGRETQYF. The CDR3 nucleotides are TGTGCCACCAGCAGGGGTTCGAGCGGGGGCCGGGAGACCCAGTACTTC.

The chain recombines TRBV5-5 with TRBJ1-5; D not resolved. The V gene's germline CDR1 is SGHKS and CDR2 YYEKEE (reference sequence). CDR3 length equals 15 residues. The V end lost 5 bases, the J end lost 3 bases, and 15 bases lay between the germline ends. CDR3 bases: TGTGCCAGCAGTCCCGGAGGAGGCCACAATCAGCCCCAGCATTTT. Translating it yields CASSPGGGHNQPQHF.

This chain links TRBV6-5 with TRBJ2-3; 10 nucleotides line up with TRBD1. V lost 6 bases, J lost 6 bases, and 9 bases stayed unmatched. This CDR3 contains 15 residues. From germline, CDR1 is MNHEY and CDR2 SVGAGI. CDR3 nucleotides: TGTGCCAGCAGCAAGCCGGGACAGGGGTCCGATACGCAGTATTTT. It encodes CASSKPGQGSDTQYF.

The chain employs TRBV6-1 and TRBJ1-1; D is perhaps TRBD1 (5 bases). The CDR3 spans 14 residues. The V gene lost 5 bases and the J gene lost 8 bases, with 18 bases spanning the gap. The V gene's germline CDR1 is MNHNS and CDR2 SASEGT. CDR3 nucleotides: TGTGCCAGCAGTCGTTCAACACGGCAGGGCGAAGCTTTCTTT. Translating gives CASSRSTRQGEAFF.

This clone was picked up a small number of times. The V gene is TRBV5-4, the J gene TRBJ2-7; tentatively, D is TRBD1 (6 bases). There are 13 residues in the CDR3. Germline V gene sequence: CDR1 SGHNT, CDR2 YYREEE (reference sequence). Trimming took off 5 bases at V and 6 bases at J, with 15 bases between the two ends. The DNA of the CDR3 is TGTGCCAGCAGGACGGAGAGGGGGAGCGAGCAGTACTTC. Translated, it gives CASRTERGSEQYF.

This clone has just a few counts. CDR3 loop: CASSVGQGVYGYTF. Here the CDR3 DNA reads TGTGCCAGCAGCGTAGGACAGGGGGTTTATGGCTACACCTTC. This chain joins TRBV9 and TRBJ1-2, with 9 nucleotides matching TRBD1. Germline values: CDR1 SGDLS, CDR2 YYNGEE. This CDR3 is 14 amino acids long. V dropped 0 bases and J dropped 5; count of bases not matched to a gene: 2.

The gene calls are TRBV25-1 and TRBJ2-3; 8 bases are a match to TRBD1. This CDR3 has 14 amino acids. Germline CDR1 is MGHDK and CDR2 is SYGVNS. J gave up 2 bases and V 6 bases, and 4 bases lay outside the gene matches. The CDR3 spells CASRLTGATDTQYF. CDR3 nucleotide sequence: TGTGCCAGCAGGTTGACAGGGGCCACAGATACGCAGTATTTT.

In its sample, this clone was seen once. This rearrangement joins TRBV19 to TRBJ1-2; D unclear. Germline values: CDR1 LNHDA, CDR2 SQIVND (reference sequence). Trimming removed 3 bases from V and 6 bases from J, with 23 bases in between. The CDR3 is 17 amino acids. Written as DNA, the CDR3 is TGTGCCAGTAGTATTTTAGGGAGCCGCGCAGAGGTTCATGGCTACACCTTC. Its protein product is CASSILGSRAEVHGYTF. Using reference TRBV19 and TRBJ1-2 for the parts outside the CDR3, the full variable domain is DGGITQSPKYLFRKEGQNVTLSCEQNLNHDAMYWYRQDPGQGLRLIYYSQIVNDFQKGDIAEGYSVSREKKESFPLTVTSAQKNPTAFYLCASSILGSRAEVHGYTFGSGTRLTVV.

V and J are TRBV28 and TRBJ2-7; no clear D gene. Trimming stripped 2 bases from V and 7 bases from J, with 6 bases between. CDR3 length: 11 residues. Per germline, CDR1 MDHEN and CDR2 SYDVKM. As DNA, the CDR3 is TGTGCCAGCAGTTTACAGAGGGAGCAGTACTTC. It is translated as CASSLQREQYF.

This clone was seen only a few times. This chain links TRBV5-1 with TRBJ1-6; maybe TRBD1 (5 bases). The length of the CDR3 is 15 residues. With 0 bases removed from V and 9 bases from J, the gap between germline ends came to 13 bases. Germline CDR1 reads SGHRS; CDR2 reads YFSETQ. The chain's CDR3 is CASSLEGSLVSPLHF. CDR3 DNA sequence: TGCGCCAGCAGCTTGGAGGGGTCTCTGGTTTCACCCCTCCACTTT.

The CDR3 DNA follows: TGCGCCAGCAGCTTGGAGGTCGGGACCTACAATGAGCAGTTCTTC. Translating it yields CASSLEVGTYNEQFF. The rearrangement uses TRBV5-1 and TRBJ2-1; D perhaps matches TRBD2 (5 bases). Germline CDR1 is SGHRS and CDR2 is YFSETQ. This CDR3 is built from 15 residues. The V gene lost 0 bases and the J gene lost 2 bases, with 9 bases spanning the gap.

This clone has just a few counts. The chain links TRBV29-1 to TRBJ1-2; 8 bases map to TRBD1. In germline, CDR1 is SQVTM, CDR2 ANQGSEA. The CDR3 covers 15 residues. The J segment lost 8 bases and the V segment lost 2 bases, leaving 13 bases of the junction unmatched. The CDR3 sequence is CSVESAGGGVLGYTF. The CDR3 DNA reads TGCAGCGTTGAATCGGCAGGGGGCGGAGTATTAGGCTACACCTTC.

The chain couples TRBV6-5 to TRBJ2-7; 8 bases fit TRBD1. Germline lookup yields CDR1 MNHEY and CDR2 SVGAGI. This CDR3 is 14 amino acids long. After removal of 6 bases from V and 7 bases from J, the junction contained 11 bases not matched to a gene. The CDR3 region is CASSPDRGMFEQYF. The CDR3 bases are TGTGCCAGCAGCCCCGACAGGGGAATGTTTGAGCAGTACTTC.

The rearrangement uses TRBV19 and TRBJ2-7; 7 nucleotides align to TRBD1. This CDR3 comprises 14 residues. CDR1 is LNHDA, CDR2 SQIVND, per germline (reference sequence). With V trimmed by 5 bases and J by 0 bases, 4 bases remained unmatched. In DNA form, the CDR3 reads TGTGCCAGTAGTTCCCGACAGGGCTCCTACGAGCAGTACTTC. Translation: CASSSRQGSYEQYF.

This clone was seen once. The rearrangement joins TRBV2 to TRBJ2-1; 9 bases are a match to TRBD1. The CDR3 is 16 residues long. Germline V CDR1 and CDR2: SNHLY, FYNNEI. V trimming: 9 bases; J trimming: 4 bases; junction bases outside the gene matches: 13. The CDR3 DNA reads TGTGCCAGTACCTCCCACAGGGGGCAAGGTTACAATGAGCAGTTCTTC. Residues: CASTSHRGQGYNEQFF.

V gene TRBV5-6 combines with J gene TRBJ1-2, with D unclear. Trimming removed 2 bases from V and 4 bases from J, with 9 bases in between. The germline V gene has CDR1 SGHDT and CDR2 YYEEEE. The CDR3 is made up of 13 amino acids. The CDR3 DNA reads TGTGCCAGCAGCTTAGCGGAGATCTATGGCTACACCTTC. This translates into CASSLAEIYGYTF.

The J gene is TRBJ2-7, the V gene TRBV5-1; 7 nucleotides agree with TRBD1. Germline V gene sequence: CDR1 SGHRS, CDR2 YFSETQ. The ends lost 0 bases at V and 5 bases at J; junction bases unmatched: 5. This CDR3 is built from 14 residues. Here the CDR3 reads CASSLAQGDHEQYF. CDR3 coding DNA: TGCGCCAGCAGCTTGGCCCAGGGGGACCACGAGCAGTACTTC.

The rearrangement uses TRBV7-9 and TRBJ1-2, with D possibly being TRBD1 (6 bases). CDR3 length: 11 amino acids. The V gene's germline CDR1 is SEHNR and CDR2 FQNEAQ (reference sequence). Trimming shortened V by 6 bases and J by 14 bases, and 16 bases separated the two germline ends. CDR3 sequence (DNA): TGTGCCAGCAGTCCAACAGGGAACTTGACCTTC. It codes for CASSPTGNLTF.

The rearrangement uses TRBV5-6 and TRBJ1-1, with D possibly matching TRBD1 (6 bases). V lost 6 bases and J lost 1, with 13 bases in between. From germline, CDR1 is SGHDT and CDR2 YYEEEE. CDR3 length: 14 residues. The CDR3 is CASTRTRGNTEAFF. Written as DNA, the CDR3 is TGTGCCAGCACGAGGACCAGGGGGAACACTGAAGCTTTCTTT.

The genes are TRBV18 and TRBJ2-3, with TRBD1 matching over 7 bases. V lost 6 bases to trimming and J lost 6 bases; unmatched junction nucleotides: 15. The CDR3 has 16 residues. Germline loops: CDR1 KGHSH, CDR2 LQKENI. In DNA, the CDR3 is TGTGCCAGCTCCCCGGGACAGCCATATCCATACGATACGCAGTATTTT. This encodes CASSPGQPYPYDTQYF.

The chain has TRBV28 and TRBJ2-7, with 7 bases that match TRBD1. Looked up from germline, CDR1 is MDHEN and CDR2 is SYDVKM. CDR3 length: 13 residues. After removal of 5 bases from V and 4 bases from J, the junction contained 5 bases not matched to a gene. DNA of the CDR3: TGTGCCAGCAGTCCCCTACAGGGGTACGAGCAGTACTTC. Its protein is CASSPLQGYEQYF.

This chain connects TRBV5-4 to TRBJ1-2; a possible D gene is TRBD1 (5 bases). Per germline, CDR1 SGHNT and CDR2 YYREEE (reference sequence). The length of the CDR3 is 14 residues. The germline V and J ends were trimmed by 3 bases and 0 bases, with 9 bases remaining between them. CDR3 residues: CASSSGGPNYGYTF. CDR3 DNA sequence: TGTGCCAGCAGCTCCGGGGGACCTAACTATGGCTACACCTTC.

CDR3 protein: CASSYGDILTDTQYF. The CDR3 DNA reads TGTGCCAGCAGTTACGGGGACATCCTCACAGATACGCAGTATTTT. This chain links TRBV6-5 with TRBJ2-3, with TRBD1 as a possible D gene (6 bases). This CDR3 is 15 amino acids long. Trimming removed 2 bases from V and 2 bases from J, with 11 bases in between. Germline values: CDR1 MNHEY, CDR2 SVGAGI.

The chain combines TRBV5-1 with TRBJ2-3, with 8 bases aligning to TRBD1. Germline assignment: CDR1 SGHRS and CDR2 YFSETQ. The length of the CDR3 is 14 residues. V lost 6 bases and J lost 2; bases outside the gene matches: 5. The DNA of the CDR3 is TGCGCCAGCAACCGACAGGGGCTCACAGATACGCAGTATTTT. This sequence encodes CASNRQGLTDTQYF.

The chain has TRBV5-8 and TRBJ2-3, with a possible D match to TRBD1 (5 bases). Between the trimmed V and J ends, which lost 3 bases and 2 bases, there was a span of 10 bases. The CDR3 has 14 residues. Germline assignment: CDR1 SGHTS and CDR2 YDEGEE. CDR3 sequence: CASSSTEYTDTQYF. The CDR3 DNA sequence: TGTGCCAGCAGCTCGACAGAATACACAGATACGCAGTATTTT.

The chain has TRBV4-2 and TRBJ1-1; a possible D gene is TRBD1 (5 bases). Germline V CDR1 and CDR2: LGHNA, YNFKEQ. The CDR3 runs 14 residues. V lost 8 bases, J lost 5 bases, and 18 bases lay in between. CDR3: CASSAIIGGTEAFF. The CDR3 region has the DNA TGTGCCAGCTCCGCAATTATCGGGGGTACTGAAGCTTTCTTT.

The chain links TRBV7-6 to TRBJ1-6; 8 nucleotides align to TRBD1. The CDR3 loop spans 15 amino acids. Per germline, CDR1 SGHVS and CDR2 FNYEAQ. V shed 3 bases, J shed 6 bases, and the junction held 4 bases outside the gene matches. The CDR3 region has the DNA TGTGCCAGCAGCTTTAGCGGACAGGGTAATTCACCCCTCCACTTT. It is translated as CASSFSGQGNSPLHF. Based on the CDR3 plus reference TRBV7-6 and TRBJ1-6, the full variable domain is GAGVSQSPRYKVTKRGQDVALRCDPISGHVSLYWYRQALGQGPEFLTYFNYEAQQDKSGLPNDRFSAERPEGSISTLTIQRTEQRDSAMYRCASSFSGQGNSPLHFGNGTRLTVT.